This is a list of T cell receptor beta chains from one sample in a study of cytomegalovirus exposure and HLA in healthy donors. The protocol was immunoSEQ multiplex PCR, while the TCRdb copy is restricted to in-frame clones and leaves out a portion. Here the sample spans fewer than 200,000 clones, approximately 77% being singletons. The sample was PBMCs. These receptors all come from a male donor in good health and CMV-seronegative. Each CDR3 is given with its conserved first and last residue. A D gene is named only where the DNA matches it firmly.

v_gene	d_gene	j_gene	CDR3aa
TRBV2	TRBD1	TRBJ1-6	CATSGQGPGISPLHF
TRBV6-6	NA	TRBJ1-6	CASRQGDWPLHF
TRBV5-1	TRBD2	TRBJ2-6	CASIRGGNSGANVLTF
TRBV6-5	NA	TRBJ1-1	CASSVSGVSTEAFF
TRBV11-3	TRBD1	TRBJ2-5	CASSSGTGGEETQYF
TRBV11-2	NA	TRBJ2-5	CASSLVRGSRETQYF
TRBV19	TRBD2	TRBJ2-7	CASSELAGEFYEQYF
TRBV29-1	TRBD1	TRBJ1-2	CSVLGGGLYGYTF
TRBV7-9	NA	TRBJ2-7	CSSSPRDTWDYEQYF
TRBV5-6	NA	TRBJ1-5	CASSLEHNSNQPQHF
TRBV19	TRBD2	TRBJ2-1	CASQRGVSNEQFF
TRBV6-4	NA	TRBJ2-2	CASSDGRGFDTGELFF
TRBV27	NA	TRBJ2-5	CASSLSRWETQYF
TRBV5-4	TRBD1	TRBJ2-1	CASSRVPGTGFSEQFF
TRBV9	TRBD1	TRBJ1-2	CASSVDLTGGGYTF
TRBV10-3	TRBD1	TRBJ2-1	CAIRPGQIPNEQFF
TRBV2	TRBD2	TRBJ2-7	CASSVPETSVWYEQYF
TRBV10-2	NA	TRBJ2-2	CASKGQGNTGELFF
TRBV28	TRBD1	TRBJ1-3	CASSPGWGTGTSGNTIYF
TRBV9	NA	NA	CASSVAGSTYEQYF
TRBV29-1	NA	TRBJ1-1	CSVDYRGSNTEAFF
TRBV7-9	NA	TRBJ1-1	CASSSRTRMNTEAFF
TRBV7-6	NA	TRBJ1-5	CASSLGQGKGQPQHF
TRBV7-6	NA	TRBJ2-1	CATALAAGFEQFF
TRBV7-9	NA	TRBJ1-2	CASSEQGGVYGYTF
TRBV27	TRBD2	TRBJ2-1	CATPTSCPYNEQFF
TRBV9	TRBD1	TRBJ2-7	CASSVGATGDWGEQYF
TRBV20-1	NA	TRBJ2-7	CSASARDEQYF
TRBV4-1	NA	TRBJ2-5	CASSQDAGQNFQETQYF
TRBV30	NA	TRBJ1-5	CAWSDRMGGQPQHF
TRBV5-6	TRBD1	TRBJ2-5	CASSYYRGPETQYF
TRBV7-9	NA	TRBJ2-1	CSSSVNNEQFF
TRBV7-2	TRBD1	TRBJ1-5	CASSLATGDQPQHF
TRBV28	TRBD1	TRBJ1-1	CASFTDRGLTEAFF
TRBV5-1	NA	TRBJ1-5	CASSSDGNQPQHF